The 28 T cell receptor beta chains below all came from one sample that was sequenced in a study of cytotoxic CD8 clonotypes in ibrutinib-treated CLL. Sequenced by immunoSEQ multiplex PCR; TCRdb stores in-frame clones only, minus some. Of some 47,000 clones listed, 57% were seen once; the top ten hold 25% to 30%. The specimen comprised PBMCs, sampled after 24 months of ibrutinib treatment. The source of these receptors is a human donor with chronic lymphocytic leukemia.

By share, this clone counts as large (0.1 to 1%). In DNA, the CDR3 is TGCGCCAGCAGCTTACAGGGGGAGACCGGGGAGCTGTTTTTT. It translates to CASSLQGETGELFF. The rearrangement uses TRBV5-1 and TRBJ2-2; 8 bases are shared with TRBD1. Per the germline V gene, CDR1 is SGHRS and CDR2 is YFSETQ. V was clipped by 2 bases and J by 5 bases; unmatched bases: 2. This CDR3 has 14 amino acids. Using reference TRBV5-1 and TRBJ2-2 for the parts outside the CDR3, the full variable domain is KAGVTQTPRYLIKTRGQQVTLSCSPISGHRSVSWYQQTPGQGLQFLFEYFSETQRNKGNFPGRFSGRQFSNSRSEMNVSTLELGDSALYLCASSLQGETGELFFGEGSRLTVL.

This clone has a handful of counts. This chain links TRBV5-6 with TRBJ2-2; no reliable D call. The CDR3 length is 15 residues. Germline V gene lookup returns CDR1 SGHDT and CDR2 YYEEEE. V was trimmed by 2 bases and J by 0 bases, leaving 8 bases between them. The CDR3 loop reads CASSFGITNTGELFF. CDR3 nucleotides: TGTGCCAGCAGCTTTGGGATTACGAACACCGGGGAGCTGTTTTTT.

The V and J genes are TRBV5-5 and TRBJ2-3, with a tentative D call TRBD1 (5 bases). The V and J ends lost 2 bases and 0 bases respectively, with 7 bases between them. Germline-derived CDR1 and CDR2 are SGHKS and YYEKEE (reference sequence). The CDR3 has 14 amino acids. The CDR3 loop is CASSLTGSTDTQYF. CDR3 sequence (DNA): TGTGCCAGCAGCTTAACAGGAAGCACAGATACGCAGTATTTT.

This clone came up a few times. CDR3 sequence: CASSEGPSTGPQHF. The CDR3 bases are TGTGCCAGCAGTGAGGGACCTTCTACCGGGCCCCAGCATTTT. The chain joins TRBV6-5 to TRBJ1-5; the D gene is possibly TRBD1 (5 bases). Trimming shortened V by 5 bases and J by 9 bases, and 17 bases separated the two germline ends. CDR1 is MNHEY and CDR2 is SVGAGI in the germline V gene. CDR3 length equals 14 residues.

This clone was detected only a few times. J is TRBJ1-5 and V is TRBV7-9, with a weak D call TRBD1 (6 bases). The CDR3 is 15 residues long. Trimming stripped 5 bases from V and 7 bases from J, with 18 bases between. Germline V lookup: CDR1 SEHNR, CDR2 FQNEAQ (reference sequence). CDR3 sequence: CASSTGGGRGQPQHF. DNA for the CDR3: TGTGCCAGCAGCACCGGGGGCGGGCGGGGACAGCCCCAGCATTTT.

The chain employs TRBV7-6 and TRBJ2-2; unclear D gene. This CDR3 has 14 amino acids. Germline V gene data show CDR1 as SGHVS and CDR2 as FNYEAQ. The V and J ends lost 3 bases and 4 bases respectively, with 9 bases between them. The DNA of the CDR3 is TGTGCCAGCAGCTTGGTCGGGCGCACCGGGGAGCTGTTTTTT. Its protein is CASSLVGRTGELFF.

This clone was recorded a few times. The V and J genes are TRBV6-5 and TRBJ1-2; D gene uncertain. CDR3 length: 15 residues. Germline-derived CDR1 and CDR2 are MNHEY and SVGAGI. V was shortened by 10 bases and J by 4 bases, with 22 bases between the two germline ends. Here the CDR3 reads CATRMEGGVAYGYTF. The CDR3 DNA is TGTGCCACACGGATGGAGGGCGGGGTGGCCTATGGCTACACCTTC.

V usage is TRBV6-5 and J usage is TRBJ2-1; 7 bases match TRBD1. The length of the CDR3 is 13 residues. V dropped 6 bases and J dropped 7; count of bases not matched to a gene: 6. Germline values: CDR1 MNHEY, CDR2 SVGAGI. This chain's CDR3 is CASSQRQGNEQFF. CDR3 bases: TGTGCCAGCAGCCAACGACAGGGAAATGAGCAGTTCTTC.

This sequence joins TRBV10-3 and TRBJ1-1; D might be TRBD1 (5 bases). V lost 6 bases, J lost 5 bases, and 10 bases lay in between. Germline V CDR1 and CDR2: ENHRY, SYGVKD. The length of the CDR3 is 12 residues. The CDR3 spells CAIRNGGTEAFF. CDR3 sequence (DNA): TGTGCCATCAGAAACGGGGGGACTGAAGCTTTCTTT.

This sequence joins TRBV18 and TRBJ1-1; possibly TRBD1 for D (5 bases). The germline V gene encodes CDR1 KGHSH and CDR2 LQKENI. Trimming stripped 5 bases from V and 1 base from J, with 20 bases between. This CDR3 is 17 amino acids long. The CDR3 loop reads CASSSTYPGAGNTEAFF. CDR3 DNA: TGTGCCAGCTCATCTACCTACCCCGGGGCAGGGAACACTGAAGCTTTCTTT.

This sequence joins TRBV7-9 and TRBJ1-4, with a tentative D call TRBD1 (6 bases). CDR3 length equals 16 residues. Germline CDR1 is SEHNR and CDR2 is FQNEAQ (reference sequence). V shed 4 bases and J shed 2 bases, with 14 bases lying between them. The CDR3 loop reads CASSSYQGFTNEKLFF. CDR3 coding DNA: TGTGCCAGCAGCTCCTACCAGGGGTTCACTAATGAAAAACTGTTTTTT.

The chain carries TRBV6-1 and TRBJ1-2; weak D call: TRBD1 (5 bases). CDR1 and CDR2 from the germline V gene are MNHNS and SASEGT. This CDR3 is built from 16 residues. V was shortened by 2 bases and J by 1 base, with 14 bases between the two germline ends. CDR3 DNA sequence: TGTGCCAGCAGTGAAAGGTCCGGGACTCTTAACTATGGCTACACCTTC. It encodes CASSERSGTLNYGYTF.

CDR3: CASRVGPTNEKLFF. As DNA, the CDR3 is TGTGCCAGCAGAGTCGGCCCAACTAATGAAAAACTGTTTTTT. The V gene is TRBV6-1, the J gene TRBJ1-4; D gene unclear. Germline CDR1 MNHNS, CDR2 SASEGT. The CDR3 contains 14 residues. Trimming cost V 6 bases and J 0 bases, with 8 bases left between them.

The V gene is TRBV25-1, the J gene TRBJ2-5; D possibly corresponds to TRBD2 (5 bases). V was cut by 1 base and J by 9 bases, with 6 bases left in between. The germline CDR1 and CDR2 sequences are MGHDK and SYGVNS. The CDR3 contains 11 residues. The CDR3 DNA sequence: TGTGCCAGCAGTGAATTGGGAGCCCAGTACTTC. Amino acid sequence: CASSELGAQYF. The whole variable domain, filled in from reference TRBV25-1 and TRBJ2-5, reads EADIYQTPRYLVIGTGKKITLECSQTMGHDKMYWYQQDPGMELHLIHYSYGVNSTEKGDLSSESTVSRIRTEHFPLTLESARPSHTSQYLCASSELGAQYFGPGTRLLVL.

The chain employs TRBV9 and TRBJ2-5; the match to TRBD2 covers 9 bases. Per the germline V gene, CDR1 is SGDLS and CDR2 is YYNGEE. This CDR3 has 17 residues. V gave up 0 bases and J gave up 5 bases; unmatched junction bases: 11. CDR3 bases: TGTGCCAGCAGCGTAGGCGCTAGCGGGGACCTCCTGGAGACCCAGTACTTC. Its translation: CASSVGASGDLLETQYF. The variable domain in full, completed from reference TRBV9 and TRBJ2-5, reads DSGVTQTPKHLITATGQRVTLRCSPRSGDLSVYWYQQSLDQGLQFLIQYYNGEERAKGNILERFSAQQFPDLHSELNLSSLELGDSALYFCASSVGASGDLLETQYFGPGTRLLVL.

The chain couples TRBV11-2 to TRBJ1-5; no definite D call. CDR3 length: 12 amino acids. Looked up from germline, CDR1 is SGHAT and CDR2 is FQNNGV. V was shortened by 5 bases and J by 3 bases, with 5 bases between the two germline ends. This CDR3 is CASSHYNQPQHF. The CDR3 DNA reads TGTGCCAGCAGCCACTACAATCAGCCCCAGCATTTT.

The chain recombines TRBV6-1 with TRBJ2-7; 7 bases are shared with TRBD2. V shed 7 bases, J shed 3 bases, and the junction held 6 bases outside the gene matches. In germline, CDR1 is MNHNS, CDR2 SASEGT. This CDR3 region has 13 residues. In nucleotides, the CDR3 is TGTGCCAGCACTCCTACGGGGGGCTACGAGCAGTACTTC. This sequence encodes CASTPTGGYEQYF.

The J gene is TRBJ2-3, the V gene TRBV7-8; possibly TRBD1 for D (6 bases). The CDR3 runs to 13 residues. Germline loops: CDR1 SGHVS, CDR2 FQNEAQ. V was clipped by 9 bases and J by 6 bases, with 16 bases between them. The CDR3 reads CASSRDQGDTQYF. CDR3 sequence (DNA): TGTGCCAGTAGCCGGGACCAGGGGGATACGCAGTATTTT.

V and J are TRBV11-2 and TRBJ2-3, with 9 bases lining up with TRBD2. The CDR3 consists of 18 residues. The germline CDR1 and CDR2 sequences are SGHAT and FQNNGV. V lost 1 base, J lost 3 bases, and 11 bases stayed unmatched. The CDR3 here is CASSLAFQRGEGTDTQYF. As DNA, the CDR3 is TGTGCCAGCAGCTTAGCCTTCCAGCGGGGGGAGGGGACAGATACGCAGTATTTT.

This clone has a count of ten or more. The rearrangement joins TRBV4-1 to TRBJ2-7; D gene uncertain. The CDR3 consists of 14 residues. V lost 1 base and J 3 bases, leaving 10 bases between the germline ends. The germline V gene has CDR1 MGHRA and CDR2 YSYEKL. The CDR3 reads CASSQGASFYEQYF. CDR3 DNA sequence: TGCGCCAGCAGCCAAGGGGCGTCCTTCTACGAGCAGTACTTC.

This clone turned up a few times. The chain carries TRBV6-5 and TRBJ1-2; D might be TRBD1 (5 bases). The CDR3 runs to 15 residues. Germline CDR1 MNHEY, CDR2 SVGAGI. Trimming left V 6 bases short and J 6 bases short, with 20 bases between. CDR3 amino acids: CASSPPGASIDGYTF. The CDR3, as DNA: TGTGCCAGCAGCCCCCCCGGGGCCTCGATAGATGGCTACACCTTC.

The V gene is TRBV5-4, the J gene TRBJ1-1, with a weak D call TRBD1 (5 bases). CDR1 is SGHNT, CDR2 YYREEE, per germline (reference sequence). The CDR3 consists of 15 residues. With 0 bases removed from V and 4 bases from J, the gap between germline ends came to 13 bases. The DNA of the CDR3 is TGTGCCAGCAGCTTGGCGGGCAGGGCGGGCACTGAAGCTTTCTTT. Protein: CASSLAGRAGTEAFF. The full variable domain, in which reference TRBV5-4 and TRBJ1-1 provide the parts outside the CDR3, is ETGVTQSPTHLIKTRGQQVTLRCSSQSGHNTVSWYQQALGQGPQFIFQYYREEENGRGNFPPRFSGLQFPNYSSELNVNALELDDSALYLCASSLAGRAGTEAFFGQGTRLTVV.

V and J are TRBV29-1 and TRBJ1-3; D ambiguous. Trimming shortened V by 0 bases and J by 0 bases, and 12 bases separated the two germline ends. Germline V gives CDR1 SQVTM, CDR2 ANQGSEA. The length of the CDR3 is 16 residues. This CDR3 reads CSVEDPVLGSGNTIYF. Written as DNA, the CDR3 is TGCAGCGTTGAAGACCCCGTCCTGGGCTCTGGAAACACCATATATTTT.

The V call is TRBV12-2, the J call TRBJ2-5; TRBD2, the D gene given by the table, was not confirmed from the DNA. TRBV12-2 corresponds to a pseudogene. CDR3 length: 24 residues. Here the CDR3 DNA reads TGTGCATTCCCAGCTGCCGCTTATGGAAGTGGGTTAGCGGGGGGGCTGTCGCCCGTAGAGACCCAGTACTTC. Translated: CAFPAAAYGSGLAGGLSPVETQYF.

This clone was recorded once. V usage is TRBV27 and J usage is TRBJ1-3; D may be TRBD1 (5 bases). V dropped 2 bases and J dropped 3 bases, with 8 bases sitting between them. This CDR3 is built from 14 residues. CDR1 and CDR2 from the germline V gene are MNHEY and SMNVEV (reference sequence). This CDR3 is CASSLAGIGNTIYF. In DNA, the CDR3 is TGTGCCAGCAGTTTAGCAGGGATTGGAAACACCATATATTTT.

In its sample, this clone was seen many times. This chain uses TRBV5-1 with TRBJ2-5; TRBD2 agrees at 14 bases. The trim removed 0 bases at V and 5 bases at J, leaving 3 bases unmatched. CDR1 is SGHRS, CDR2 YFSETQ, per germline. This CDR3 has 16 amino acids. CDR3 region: CASSLGGTSGGETQYF. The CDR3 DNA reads TGCGCCAGCAGCTTGGGAGGGACTAGCGGGGGTGAGACCCAGTACTTC.

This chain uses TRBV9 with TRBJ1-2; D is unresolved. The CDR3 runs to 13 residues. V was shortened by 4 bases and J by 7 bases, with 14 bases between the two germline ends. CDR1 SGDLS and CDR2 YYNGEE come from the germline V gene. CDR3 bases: TGTGCCAGCAGCCCTGAGTTCGAAGCTGGCTACACCTTC. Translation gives CASSPEFEAGYTF. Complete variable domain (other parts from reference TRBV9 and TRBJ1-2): DSGVTQTPKHLITATGQRVTLRCSPRSGDLSVYWYQQSLDQGLQFLIQYYNGEERAKGNILERFSAQQFPDLHSELNLSSLELGDSALYFCASSPEFEAGYTFGSGTRLTVV.

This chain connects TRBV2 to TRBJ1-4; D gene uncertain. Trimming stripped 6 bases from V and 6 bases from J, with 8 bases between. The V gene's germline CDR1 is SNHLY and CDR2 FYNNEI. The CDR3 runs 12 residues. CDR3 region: CASRKIDEKLFF. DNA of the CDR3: TGTGCCAGCAGGAAGATTGATGAAAAACTGTTTTTT.